Shown below are 9 T cell receptor beta chains from a single sample sequenced in a study of T cell responses to AZD1222 COVID-19 vaccine. The assay was immunoSEQ multiplex PCR, and TCRdb's table has in-frame clones only and misses some. The sample includes about 120,000 clones, approximately 89% of them seen just once. The input for sequencing was peripheral blood, taken on day 0 of AZD1222 vaccination. Receptors originate from an adult in good health.

Of note for this clone: Additional DNA sequences in this sample encode the identical CDR3. The gene calls are TRBV7-9 and TRBJ2-5; no firm D call. The CDR3 covers 10 residues. Germline lookup yields CDR1 SEHNR and CDR2 FQNEAQ (reference sequence). With 5 bases removed from V and 2 bases from J, the gap between germline ends came to 0 bases. CDR3 in DNA: TGTGCCAGCAGCCAAGAGACCCAGTACTTC. This sequence encodes CASSQETQYF. Full variable domain (missing parts from reference TRBV7-9 and TRBJ2-5): DTGVSQNPRHKITKRGQNVTFRCDPISEHNRLYWYRQTLGQGPEFLTYFQNEAQLEKSRLLSDRFSAERPKGSFSTLEIQRTEQGDSAMYLCASSQETQYFGPGTRLLVL.

This clone was detected only once. The rearrangement joins TRBV19 to TRBJ2-1; TRBD2 matches at 8 bases. In germline, CDR1 is LNHDA, CDR2 SQIVND (reference sequence). There are 16 residues in the CDR3. Trimming took 3 bases from V and 8 from J; bases not matched to a gene: 12. In DNA, the CDR3 is TGTGCCAGTAGTATGACAGCGGGAGTCGGTGGCGATGAGCAGTTCTTC. Translation: CASSMTAGVGGDEQFF.

The V gene is TRBV9, the J gene TRBJ2-5, with D perhaps matching TRBD1 (6 bases). From germline, CDR1 is SGDLS and CDR2 YYNGEE. V was cut by 5 bases and J by 2 bases, with 10 bases left in between. This CDR3 contains 13 residues. CDR3 sequence reads: CASRRTEQETQYF. In DNA form, the CDR3 reads TGTGCCAGCAGACGGACAGAACAAGAGACCCAGTACTTC.

This sequence joins TRBV19 and TRBJ1-1, with D perhaps TRBD1 (5 bases). Trimming took 8 bases from V and 10 from J, leaving 14 bases between them. Germline values: CDR1 LNHDA, CDR2 SQIVND (reference sequence). The CDR3 loop spans 11 amino acids. The CDR3 reads CASGAGMGAFF. The CDR3 DNA reads TGTGCCAGTGGGGCAGGGATGGGAGCTTTCTTT. Combining the CDR3 with reference TRBV19 and TRBJ1-1 gives the whole variable domain DGGITQSPKYLFRKEGQNVTLSCEQNLNHDAMYWYRQDPGQGLRLIYYSQIVNDFQKGDIAEGYSVSREKKESFPLTVTSAQKNPTAFYLCASGAGMGAFFGQGTRLTVV.

The genes are TRBV5-1 and TRBJ2-7; weak D call: TRBD2 (6 bases). This CDR3 is built from 14 residues. From germline, CDR1 is SGHRS and CDR2 YFSETQ. Trimming left V 0 bases short and J 5 bases short, with 12 bases between. CDR3 sequence reads: CASSLVFGGNEQYF. For the CDR3, the DNA is TGCGCCAGCAGCTTGGTGTTTGGCGGGAACGAGCAGTACTTC.

CDR3 bases: TGTGCCAGCAGCCAGGTCCGGGACTATGGCTACACCTTC. Protein sequence: CASSQVRDYGYTF. The genes are TRBV14 and TRBJ1-2; D gene uncertain. The CDR3 totals 13 residues. CDR1 and CDR2 from the germline V gene are SGHDN and FVKESK. V lost 3 bases, J lost 3 bases, and 8 bases lay in between. Full variable domain (rest looked up from reference TRBV14 and TRBJ1-2): EAGVTQFPSHSVIEKGQTVTLRCDPISGHDNLYWYRRVMGKEIKFLLHFVKESKQDESGMPNNRFLAERTGGTYSTLKVQPAELEDSGVYFCASSQVRDYGYTFGSGTRLTVV.

This chain connects TRBV24-1 to TRBJ2-1, with 11 bases matching TRBD1. Germline V CDR1 and CDR2: KGHDR, SFDVKD. Trimming cost V 6 bases and J 5 bases; bases outside gene matches: 5. The CDR3 length is 15 residues. Here the CDR3 DNA reads TGTGCCACCAGTCCTGGACAGGGGGCAAACAATGAGCAGTTCTTC. Translated: CATSPGQGANNEQFF.

The rearrangement uses TRBV5-1 and TRBJ2-2; the D gene could be TRBD1 or TRBD2 (5 bases each). V was trimmed by 6 bases and J by 0 bases, leaving 12 bases between them. Per the germline V gene, CDR1 is SGHRS and CDR2 is YFSETQ. CDR3 length: 15 residues. The CDR3 loop reads CASTWDRANTGELFF. The CDR3 bases are TGCGCCAGCACTTGGGACCGAGCGAACACCGGGGAGCTGTTTTTT.

By share of the sample, this clone is medium-sized. J is TRBJ1-2 and V is TRBV6-2 or TRBV6-3, with 12 bases aligning to TRBD1. The CDR3 loop spans 17 amino acids. J was trimmed by 1 base and V by 6 bases; bases with no gene match: 9. Germline CDR1 MNHEY, CDR2 SVGEGT. The CDR3 is CASSTPGTGGRNYGYTF. For the CDR3, the DNA is TGTGCCAGCAGCACCCCCGGGACAGGGGGCCGTAACTATGGCTACACCTTC.